This T cell receptor (beta chain) originates from a study of T cell repertoires in cytomegalovirus infection. At the level of the study: Public TCR beta signature analysis indicated the presence of both CMV infection and matching HLA type.

V shed 3 bases and J 4 bases; nucleotides not matched to a gene: 13. Germline V gene data show CDR1 as MDHEN and CDR2 as SYDVKM. The length of the CDR3 is 18 residues. MiXCR was run by TCRdb on the reads, yielding one entry per CDR3 protein. The data show about 490,000 distinct CDR3 sequences, with roughly 10% seen just once and 10% to 13% held by the top ten. This clonotype occurred many times. Its antigen is unidentified. Findings and caveats of the study: Dominating the ex vivo response were TCR beta clonotypes that were CMV-specific and HLA-C-restricted.

The V gene is TRBV28, the J gene TRBJ2-1, with 9 bases aligning to TRBD2. The specimen sequenced was PBMCs. The TCR comes from a human donor in good health (CMV status not recorded). Some clones in this sample may be carry-over from other donors' samples. CDR3 DNA sequence: TGTGCCAGCAGTTTCTTTAGCGGGAGCCCTTTGGGGTACAATGAGCAGTTCTTC. This codes for CASSFFSGSPLGYNEQFF.